Shown below are 11 T cell receptor beta chains from a single sample sequenced in a study of spatial heterogeneity in lung cancer. The time point is: sample taken at primary tumor resection. Extraction of whole RNA from tumor, nontumor lung or frozen PBMC preceded unsorted sequencing. MiXCR, run by TCRdb on the 5' RACE reads, gives a single entry per CDR3 protein. The table lists tens of thousands of distinct CDR3 sequences, around 9% of them singletons. This specimen was PBMCs, taken at surgery. All receptors come from a male donor with early-stage non-small cell lung cancer.

The chain is built from TRBV4-3 and TRBJ2-1; TRBD1 matches 9 bases. Germline assignment: CDR1 LGHNA and CDR2 YSLEER. V shed 4 bases and J 13 bases; nucleotides not matched to a gene: 5. This CDR3 contains 12 residues. The CDR3 DNA follows: TGCGCCAGCAGCCGGGACAGGGTTCATCAGTTCTTC. Protein sequence: CASSRDRVHQFF.

This clonotype has at least ten counts. The chain couples TRBV29-1 to TRBJ2-3; D is perhaps TRBD2 (7 bases). This CDR3 has 12 amino acids. The germline gives CDR1 SQVTM, CDR2 ANQGSEA. With 7 bases removed from V and 3 bases from J, the gap between germline ends came to 11 bases. CDR3 region: CSAGRGTDTQYF. The DNA of the CDR3 is TGCAGCGCTGGGAGGGGGACAGATACGCAGTATTTT.

In this sample, this clonotype turned up many times. The rearrangement uses TRBV20-1 and TRBJ2-7, with D possibly matching TRBD1 (6 bases). CDR1 DFQATT and CDR2 SNEGSKA come from the germline V gene (reference sequence). Trimming shortened V by 1 base and J by 5 bases, and 9 bases separated the two germline ends. This CDR3 spans 12 amino acids. This CDR3 is CSARGNRDEQYF. Here the CDR3 DNA reads TGCAGTGCTAGAGGGAACAGGGACGAGCAGTACTTC.

Worth noting for this clonotype: This may be a read error: a much more frequent sequence differs by one nucleotide. The gene calls are TRBV28 and TRBJ1-1, with a weak D call TRBD1 (6 bases). There are 14 residues in the CDR3. Germline lookup yields CDR1 MDHEN and CDR2 SYDVKM. This CDR3 is CAGSLVRGHTEAFF. CDR3 in DNA: TGTGCCGGCAGTCTGGTCAGGGGACACACTGAAGCTTTCTTT.

The V gene is TRBV5-1, the J gene TRBJ2-5; D may correspond to TRBD1 or TRBD2 (5 bases each). CDR1 and CDR2 from the germline V gene are SGHRS and YFSETQ. The CDR3 sequence is 14 residues long. Trimming shortened V by 4 bases and J by 5 bases, and 15 bases separated the two germline ends. The CDR3 sequence is CASSPGTVWETQYF. CDR3 DNA: TGCGCCAGCAGCCCCGGGACGGTCTGGGAGACCCAGTACTTC.

In its sample, this clonotype was seen a few times. This sequence joins TRBV4-2 and TRBJ2-7; 8 bases are shared with TRBD2. Germline CDR1 and CDR2: LGHNA and YNFKEQ. CDR3 length: 14 amino acids. V trimming: 1 base; J trimming: 7 bases; junction bases outside the gene matches: 6. CDR3 loop: CASSQVGLVYEQYF. CDR3 nucleotide sequence: TGTGCCAGCAGCCAAGTGGGACTAGTCTATGAGCAGTACTTC.

The chain joins TRBV7-2 to TRBJ2-4; D may be TRBD1 (5 bases). The CDR3 length is 14 residues. Deletions cut 1 base from V and 6 bases from J, with 10 bases between. Germline V gene sequence: CDR1 SGHTA, CDR2 FQGNSA. CDR3 nucleotides: TGTGCCAGCAGCTTAGGGGGCGCAGGAAACATTCAGTACTTC. It encodes CASSLGGAGNIQYF.

This clonotype was observed a handful of times. The chain recombines TRBV10-3 with TRBJ2-5; 7 nucleotides line up with TRBD1. The V segment lost 2 bases and the J segment 1 base; nucleotides outside the gene matches: 10. Germline V gene data show CDR1 as ENHRY and CDR2 as SYGVKD. CDR3 length: 17 amino acids. CDR3 region: CAISETRTGGGQETQYF. In DNA form, the CDR3 reads TGTGCCATCAGTGAGACAAGGACAGGAGGTGGCCAAGAGACCCAGTACTTC.

This clonotype was counted ten times or more. The chain employs TRBV29-1 and TRBJ2-6; 7 bases agree with TRBD2. The trim removed 7 bases at V and 0 bases at J, leaving 15 bases unmatched. Germline CDR1 reads SQVTM; CDR2 reads ANQGSEA. The CDR3 runs 18 residues. This chain's CDR3 is CSAAGEGNPSSGANVLTF. CDR3 bases: TGCAGCGCGGCGGGGGAGGGCAACCCCAGCTCTGGGGCCAACGTCCTGACTTTC.

This clonotype was found a few times. This sequence joins TRBV6-5 and TRBJ2-7, with a possible D match to TRBD1 (6 bases). In germline, CDR1 is MNHEY, CDR2 SVGAGI. Trimming took off 5 bases at V and 3 bases at J, with 14 bases between the two ends. The CDR3 loop spans 14 amino acids. CDR3 loop: CASSTTGDHYEQYF. In DNA, the CDR3 is TGTGCCAGCAGTACGACAGGAGATCACTACGAGCAGTACTTC.

This clonotype has ten or more counts. The gene calls are TRBV6-2 or TRBV6-3 and TRBJ1-5, with 7 bases fitting TRBD1. Per germline, CDR1 MNHEY and CDR2 SVGEGT. The CDR3 spans 16 residues. The J segment lost 1 base and the V segment lost 5 bases, leaving 8 bases of the junction unmatched. CDR3 region: CASSPRTGGSNQPQHF. CDR3 coding DNA: TGTGCCAGCAGTCCCAGGACAGGAGGAAGCAATCAGCCCCAGCATTTT.